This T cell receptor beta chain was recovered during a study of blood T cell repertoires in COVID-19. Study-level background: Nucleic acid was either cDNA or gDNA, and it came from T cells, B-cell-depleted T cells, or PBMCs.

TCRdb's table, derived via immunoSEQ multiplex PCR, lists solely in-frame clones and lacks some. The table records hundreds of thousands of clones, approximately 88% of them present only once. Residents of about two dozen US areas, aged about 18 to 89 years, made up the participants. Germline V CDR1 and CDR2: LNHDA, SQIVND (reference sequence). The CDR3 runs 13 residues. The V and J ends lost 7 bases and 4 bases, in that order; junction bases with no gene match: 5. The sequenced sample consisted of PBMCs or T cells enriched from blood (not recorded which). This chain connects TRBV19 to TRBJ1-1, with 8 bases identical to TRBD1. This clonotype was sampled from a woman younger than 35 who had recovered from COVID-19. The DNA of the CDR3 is TGTGCCAGTAATCAGGGGGCCCGCACTGAAGCTTTCTTT. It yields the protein CASNQGARTEAFF.